These 28 T cell receptor beta chains were sequenced from one sample in a study of PD-1 blockade in mismatch repair-deficient tumors. Sequencing used immunoSEQ multiplex PCR; TCRdb keeps in-frame clones, though not all of them. The sample shows about 79,000 clones, approximately 78% of them seen only once. This specimen was peripheral blood, taken 44 weeks after starting pembrolizumab. The origin of the receptors is an adult with mismatch repair-deficient cancer.

The rearrangement uses TRBV6-1 and TRBJ1-1, with D perhaps TRBD1 (6 bases). V was shortened by 7 bases and J by 1 base, with 13 bases between the two germline ends. This CDR3 region has 14 residues. Germline CDR1 is MNHNS and CDR2 is SASEGT. This CDR3 reads CASKRDIANTEAFF. Written as DNA, the CDR3 is TGTGCCAGCAAACGGGACATCGCGAACACTGAAGCTTTCTTT.

V is TRBV7-9 and J is TRBJ2-1, with 8 bases that match TRBD2. Germline V gene lookup returns CDR1 SEHNR and CDR2 FQNEAQ (reference sequence). Trimming took 1 base from V and 4 from J; bases not matched to a gene: 6. The CDR3 totals 16 residues. The CDR3 nucleotides are TGTGCCAGCAGCTTAGATGCGGGAGGATGGTACAATGAGCAGTTCTTC. This codes for CASSLDAGGWYNEQFF. Full variable domain (outside the CDR3, taken from reference TRBV7-9 and TRBJ2-1): DTGVSQNPRHKITKRGQNVTFRCDPISEHNRLYWYRQTLGQGPEFLTYFQNEAQLEKSRLLSDRFSAERPKGSFSTLEIQRTEQGDSAMYLCASSLDAGGWYNEQFFGPGTRLTVL.

This chain's CDR3 is CASSLDRTSGSEQFF. The CDR3 DNA is TGTGCCAGCAGCTTAGATCGGACTAGCGGGAGTGAGCAGTTCTTC. The rearrangement joins TRBV11-2 to TRBJ2-1, with 13 bases aligning to TRBD2. V was pared by 0 bases and J by 9 bases, with 2 bases of the junction left unmatched. CDR3 length: 15 amino acids. Germline loops: CDR1 SGHAT, CDR2 FQNNGV.

This chain connects TRBV11-3 to TRBJ2-7; 8 bases line up with TRBD2. This CDR3 has 14 amino acids. V trimming: 0 bases; J trimming: 4 bases; junction bases outside the gene matches: 2. The germline V gene has CDR1 SGHNT and CDR2 YENEEA. The CDR3 is CASSLDTSGYEQYF. The CDR3 DNA reads as TGTGCCAGCAGCTTAGATACTAGCGGTTACGAGCAGTACTTC.

This clone was seen a handful of times. This chain joins TRBV6-1 and TRBJ2-3; D remains unclear. Trimming took 6 bases from V and 5 from J, leaving 9 bases between them. Germline V gives CDR1 MNHNS, CDR2 SASEGT. The CDR3 is 12 residues long. The CDR3 DNA reads as TGTGCCAGCAGCGAACACAAAGATACGCAGTATTTT. Its protein product is CASSEHKDTQYF.

This clone is judged large. The rearrangement links TRBV25-1 to TRBJ1-2; D is uncertain. Germline CDR1 MGHDK, CDR2 SYGVNS. The germline V and J ends were trimmed by 3 bases and 7 bases, with 6 bases remaining between them. The length of the CDR3 is 11 residues. In nucleotides, the CDR3 is TGTGCCAGCAGTGAGAATCGTGGCTACACCTTC. Amino acids: CASSENRGYTF.

The chain joins TRBV5-4 to TRBJ2-3, with TRBD1 identical over 11 bases. The junction had 9 bases not matched to a gene; V was cut back by 5 bases and J by 4 bases. The CDR3 sequence is 16 residues long. The germline V gene has CDR1 SGHNT and CDR2 YYREEE (reference sequence). CDR3 sequence reads: CASSLVGQGGADTQYF. CDR3 in DNA: TGTGCCAGCAGTCTTGTGGGACAGGGGGGGGCAGATACGCAGTATTTT.

This chain links TRBV21-1 with TRBJ2-1. TRBV21-1 is an annotated pseudogene. This CDR3 is built from 22 residues. The DNA for the CDR3 is TGTGCCAGCAGCAAAGACCCTACAGGTGTGGGACCTATATTCGGCTCCTACAATGAGCAGTTCTTC. It is translated as CASSKDPTGVGPIFGSYNEQFF.

This clone was observed a few times. This chain joins TRBV7-2 and TRBJ2-1; D gene ambiguous. The V and J ends lost 3 bases and 8 bases respectively, with 11 bases between them. Per the germline V gene, CDR1 is SGHTA and CDR2 is FQGNSA. The CDR3 sequence is 13 residues long. The CDR3 sequence is CASSFSGGDEQFF. The DNA of the CDR3 is TGTGCCAGCAGCTTCTCTGGTGGCGATGAGCAGTTCTTC.

The chain combines TRBV9 with TRBJ2-3; D is undetermined. The germline V gene encodes CDR1 SGDLS and CDR2 YYNGEE. Trimming shortened V by 1 base and J by 2 bases, and 5 bases separated the two germline ends. The CDR3 covers 13 residues. The CDR3 region has the DNA TGTGCCAGCAGCGTACTTACCACAGATACGCAGTATTTT. It yields the protein CASSVLTTDTQYF. The variable domain in full, with the rest retrieved from reference TRBV9 and TRBJ2-3, is DSGVTQTPKHLITATGQRVTLRCSPRSGDLSVYWYQQSLDQGLQFLIQYYNGEERAKGNILERFSAQQFPDLHSELNLSSLELGDSALYFCASSVLTTDTQYFGPGTRLTVL.

The chain employs TRBV11-3 and TRBJ1-1, with 8 nucleotides matching TRBD1. Germline CDR1 and CDR2: SGHNT and YENEEA. Losses at the gene ends were 5 bases for V and 6 bases for J; bases not matched to a gene: 11. The CDR3 runs to 15 residues. The CDR3 here is CASSLMTGVLSEAFF. The CDR3 DNA reads TGTGCCAGCAGCCTTATGACAGGGGTACTATCTGAAGCTTTCTTT. The variable domain in full, completed from reference TRBV11-3 and TRBJ1-1, reads EAGVVQSPRYKIIEKKQPVAFWCNPISGHNTLYWYLQNLGQGPELLIRYENEEAVDDSQLPKDRFSAERLKGVDSTLKIQPAELGDSAVYLCASSLMTGVLSEAFFGQGTRLTVV.

The chain employs TRBV5-8 and TRBJ2-2; 12 bases fit TRBD2. This CDR3 is built from 17 residues. Trimming cost V 4 bases and J 0 bases; bases outside gene matches: 4. Looked up from germline, CDR1 is SGHTS and CDR2 is YDEGEE. In DNA form, the CDR3 reads TGTGCCAGCAGCGTGACTAGCGGGAGATCGAACACCGGGGAGCTGTTTTTT. Translating it yields CASSVTSGRSNTGELFF. Full variable domain (missing parts from reference TRBV5-8 and TRBJ2-2): EAGVTQSPTHLIKTRGQQATLRCSPISGHTSVYWYQQALGLGLQFLLWYDEGEERNRGNFPPRFSGRQFPNYSSELNVNALELEDSALYLCASSVTSGRSNTGELFFGEGSRLTVL.

CDR3 bases: TGTGCCAGCAGCGTTAGCGGGGAGAGTAAAGAGACCCAGTACTTC. It translates to CASSVSGESKETQYF. This chain connects TRBV9 to TRBJ2-5; 8 bases fit TRBD2. This CDR3 spans 15 amino acids. CDR1 SGDLS and CDR2 YYNGEE come from the germline V gene. The V and J ends lost 2 bases and 3 bases, in that order; junction bases with no gene match: 6. Full variable domain (outside the CDR3, taken from reference TRBV9 and TRBJ2-5): DSGVTQTPKHLITATGQRVTLRCSPRSGDLSVYWYQQSLDQGLQFLIQYYNGEERAKGNILERFSAQQFPDLHSELNLSSLELGDSALYFCASSVSGESKETQYFGPGTRLLVL.

The chain employs TRBV11-2 and TRBJ2-3; a weak D match, TRBD2 (6 bases). The CDR3 covers 16 residues. The germline V gene encodes CDR1 SGHAT and CDR2 FQNNGV. V dropped 2 bases and J dropped 2 bases, with 14 bases sitting between them. This CDR3 is CASSLLAVGFTDTQYF. The CDR3 DNA sequence: TGTGCCAGCAGCTTATTAGCGGTGGGGTTCACAGATACGCAGTATTTT.

The chain combines TRBV11-3 with TRBJ2-7; TRBD1 agrees at 7 bases. CDR1 is SGHNT and CDR2 is YENEEA in the germline V gene. V lost 1 base and J lost 5; bases outside the gene matches: 8. The CDR3 contains 15 residues. CDR3 DNA: TGTGCCAGCAGCTTAGGACAGGGCGTTTCCCACGAGCAGTACTTC. Translated: CASSLGQGVSHEQYF.

The V and J genes are TRBV7-9 and TRBJ2-7; no clear D gene. Germline V gene data show CDR1 as SEHNR and CDR2 as FQNEAQ (reference sequence). Deletions cut 1 base from V and 3 bases from J, with 4 bases between. CDR3 length: 12 amino acids. The CDR3 nucleotides read TGTGCCAGCAGCTTAGTGAGCTACGAGCAGTACTTC. This gives the protein CASSLVSYEQYF.

This chain uses TRBV6-5 with TRBJ2-7, with 7 bases matching TRBD2. This CDR3 contains 14 residues. Per the germline V gene, CDR1 is MNHEY and CDR2 is SVGAGI. The V gene end was trimmed by 5 bases and the J gene end by 2 bases; junction bases not matched to a gene: 6. The CDR3 DNA sequence: TGTGCCAGCAGTGAGAGCGCGGGAGCCTACGAGCAGTACTTC. Its translation is CASSESAGAYEQYF.

The V call is TRBV19, the J call TRBJ1-2; possible D gene TRBD1, 6 bases. V was shortened by 5 bases and J by 8 bases, with 15 bases between the two germline ends. CDR3 length equals 13 residues. Germline loops: CDR1 LNHDA, CDR2 SQIVND (reference sequence). The DNA of the CDR3 is TGTGCCAGTAGTTCACAGGGTTTTGGAGGCTACACCTTC. Its translation: CASSSQGFGGYTF.

The genes are TRBV11-2 and TRBJ1-3; D possibly corresponds to TRBD1 (5 bases). The CDR3 sequence is 16 residues long. Germline V CDR1 and CDR2: SGHAT, FQNNGV. Between the trimmed V and J ends, which lost 2 bases and 0 bases, there was a span of 11 bases. The CDR3, as DNA: TGTGCCAGCAGCTTATCCCTCGGGGGCTCTGGAAACACCATATATTTT. Translating it yields CASSLSLGGSGNTIYF.

This clone was picked up a small number of times. CDR3: CASSPLGLQFF. The CDR3 nucleotides are TGCGCCAGCAGCCCCCTGGGACTGCAGTTCTTC. The chain combines TRBV10-2 with TRBJ2-1; tentative D call: TRBD2 (6 bases). V was shortened by 6 bases and J by 12 bases, with 12 bases between the two germline ends. Germline CDR1 and CDR2: WSHSY and SAAADI. This CDR3 is 11 amino acids long.

The chain joins TRBV9 to TRBJ1-1; D uncertain. This CDR3 region has 15 residues. Germline V gene sequence: CDR1 SGDLS, CDR2 YYNGEE. Trimming cost V 3 bases and J 1 base, with 13 bases left between them. The CDR3 spells CASSGRSARNTEAFF. In nucleotides, the CDR3 is TGTGCCAGCAGCGGAAGATCCGCAAGGAACACTGAAGCTTTCTTT.

This chain connects TRBV4-1 to TRBJ2-3; TRBD1 matches at 10 bases. Germline V gene sequence: CDR1 MGHRA, CDR2 YSYEKL. V dropped 2 bases and J dropped 2; count of bases not matched to a gene: 7. This CDR3 spans 17 amino acids. For the CDR3, the DNA is TGCGCCAGCAGCCAAAATCTAGGGACAGGGGTCACAGATACGCAGTATTTT. Translating it yields CASSQNLGTGVTDTQYF.

V and J are TRBV4-2 and TRBJ2-3; D is possibly TRBD2 (6 bases). Germline V CDR1 and CDR2: LGHNA, YNFKEQ. The V and J ends lost 1 base and 3 bases respectively, with 14 bases between them. The CDR3 is 16 amino acids. The CDR3: CASSQVLGRGTDTQYF. The CDR3, as DNA: TGTGCCAGCAGCCAAGTGCTCGGGAGAGGTACAGATACGCAGTATTTT.

The chain is built from TRBV5-4 and TRBJ2-1; no reliable D call. Trimming shortened V by 1 base and J by 6 bases, and 14 bases separated the two germline ends. Germline CDR1 is SGHNT and CDR2 is YYREEE (reference sequence). The CDR3 loop spans 15 amino acids. The CDR3 DNA reads TGTGCCAGCAGCTTGTCTCAGATACCTAGCAATGAGCAGTTCTTC. Translating gives CASSLSQIPSNEQFF.

This clone was found once. The V gene is TRBV28, the J gene TRBJ1-1; 8 nucleotides agree with TRBD1. The CDR3 spans 15 residues. The ends lost 6 bases at V and 5 bases at J; junction bases unmatched: 11. Germline V CDR1 and CDR2: MDHEN, SYDVKM. CDR3 coding DNA: TGTGCCAGCAGAACCCCAGGGGGCGCGGGGACTGAAGCTTTCTTT. Protein sequence: CASRTPGGAGTEAFF.

The CDR3 DNA reads as TGTGCCAGCAGAGCACCGGGACAGGGGTACGAGCAGTACTTC. Its translation is CASRAPGQGYEQYF. This chain uses TRBV6-1 with TRBJ2-7; the match to TRBD1 covers 10 bases. The CDR3 runs to 14 residues. Germline assignment: CDR1 MNHNS and CDR2 SASEGT. J lost 4 bases, V lost 6 bases, and 6 bases had no gene match.

This rearrangement joins TRBV27 to TRBJ2-7, with 11 bases fitting TRBD1. Germline values: CDR1 MNHEY, CDR2 SMNVEV (reference sequence). Losses at the gene ends were 8 bases for V and 2 bases for J; bases not matched to a gene: 5. This CDR3 contains 14 residues. CDR3 nucleotide sequence: TGTGCCAGCGGTAAGGGACAGGGGGCCTACGAGCAGTACTTC. It is translated as CASGKGQGAYEQYF.

The J gene is TRBJ2-5, the V gene TRBV6-6; 12 bases agree with TRBD1. This CDR3 is built from 15 residues. CDR1 is MNHNY, CDR2 SVGAGI, per germline (reference sequence). V lost 7 bases, J lost 7 bases, and 10 bases stayed unmatched. This CDR3 is CASTPGQGASWTQYF. DNA for the CDR3: TGTGCCAGCACCCCGGGACAGGGGGCTTCTTGGACCCAGTACTTC.